One T cell receptor beta chain is described in this entry. These data come from a study of technical replicates of blood from a handful of donors. Data came from immunoSEQ multiplex PCR; TCRdb stores just in-frame clones and leaves some out. The table lists more than 65,000 clones, about 97% of them singletons, with approximately 0.3% in the top ten. Per germline, CDR1 ENHRY and CDR2 SYGVKD. The CDR3 contains 14 residues. The V and J ends lost 0 bases and 2 bases respectively, with 7 bases between them. Sequencing used T cells isolated from PBMCs. This chain uses TRBV10-3 with TRBJ1-2; D is ambiguous. The TCR comes from a human donor in good health. CDR3 amino acids: CAISESPSNYGYTF. CDR3 DNA sequence: TGTGCCATCAGTGAGTCTCCCTCGAACTATGGCTACACCTTC.